The 26 T cell receptor beta chains below all came from one sample that was sequenced in a study of blood T cell repertoires in COVID-19. Clones were read by immunoSEQ multiplex PCR, and TCRdb kept only the in-frame ones, dropping some. The repertoire has some 150,000 clones, 80% to 85% of them found once; the top ten carry less than 50%. What was sequenced was peripheral blood. The receptors stem from a human donor in a cohort sampled during active COVID-19.

The V gene is TRBV9, the J gene TRBJ2-3, with 8 bases fitting TRBD2. The CDR3 has 16 residues. CDR1 is SGDLS and CDR2 is YYNGEE in the germline V gene. J gave up 1 base and V 0 bases, and 4 bases lay outside the gene matches. Here the CDR3 reads CASSVASRGGTDTQYF. CDR3 coding DNA: TGTGCCAGCAGCGTAGCTTCGCGGGGGGGCACAGATACGCAGTATTTT.

The rearrangement joins TRBV7-9 to TRBJ2-7; D call uncertain. The CDR3 contains 12 residues. Trimming removed 1 base at V and 9 bases at J, with 10 bases between. Germline CDR1 reads SEHNR; CDR2 reads FQNEAQ (reference sequence). The CDR3 sequence is CASSLDSVRQYF. The CDR3 DNA follows: TGTGCCAGCAGCTTAGATTCTGTGAGGCAGTACTTC.

This rearrangement joins TRBV5-1 to TRBJ1-6; TRBD1 agrees at 7 bases. Trimming removed 4 bases from V and 8 bases from J; junction bases left unmatched: 3. Germline V CDR1 and CDR2: SGHRS, YFSETQ. There are 13 residues in the CDR3. Here the CDR3 reads CASSPRGDSPLHF. The CDR3 coding sequence is TGCGCCAGCAGCCCCAGGGGGGATTCACCCCTCCACTTT.

The chain is built from TRBV5-5 and TRBJ1-2; D may be TRBD1 (6 bases). Germline lookup yields CDR1 SGHKS and CDR2 YYEKEE (reference sequence). Trimming removed 2 bases at V and 4 bases at J, with 15 bases between. This CDR3 contains 15 residues. CDR3 sequence: CASSFSSGQIYGYTF. The CDR3 DNA sequence: TGTGCCAGCAGCTTCTCATCCGGACAGATCTATGGCTACACCTTC.

This rearrangement joins TRBV7-9 to TRBJ2-2; no definite D call. Per the germline V gene, CDR1 is SEHNR and CDR2 is FQNEAQ (reference sequence). The CDR3 is 12 amino acids. Deletions cut 7 bases from V and 4 bases from J, with 7 bases between. The CDR3 DNA reads as TGTGCCAGCACCGTGAGCACCGGGGAGCTGTTTTTT. Protein product: CASTVSTGELFF.

The rearrangement joins TRBV5-1 to TRBJ1-1; TRBD1 matches at 9 bases. The V and J ends lost 4 bases and 4 bases, in that order; junction bases with no gene match: 8. Germline V gives CDR1 SGHRS, CDR2 YFSETQ. The CDR3 sequence is 15 residues long. The CDR3 loop reads CASSPGDRAVTEAFF. The CDR3 coding sequence is TGCGCCAGCAGCCCGGGGGACAGGGCAGTCACTGAAGCTTTCTTT.

The V and J genes are TRBV14 and TRBJ2-1; no clear D gene. Germline V CDR1 and CDR2: SGHDN, FVKESK. Trimming left V 2 bases short and J 0 bases short, with 8 bases between. This CDR3 has 15 amino acids. In DNA, the CDR3 is TGTGCCAGCAGCCAATTTCTGAGCTCCTACAATGAGCAGTTCTTC. Translated: CASSQFLSSYNEQFF.

V usage is TRBV29-1 and J usage is TRBJ1-3; TRBD1 is a possible D gene (6 bases). Trimming took 5 bases from V and 2 from J, leaving 13 bases between them. The CDR3 totals 14 residues. Germline V gives CDR1 SQVTM, CDR2 ANQGSEA. The CDR3 DNA reads TGCAGCGTTCTCAGGGGAGGGCCTGGAAACACCATATATTTT. Protein: CSVLRGGPGNTIYF. Variable domain in full (rest from reference TRBV29-1 and TRBJ1-3): SAVISQKPSRDICQRGTSLTIQCQVDSQVTMMFWYRQQPGQSLTLIATANQGSEATYESGFVIDKFPISRPNLTFSTLTVSNMSPEDSSIYLCSVLRGGPGNTIYFGEGSWLTVV.

This chain connects TRBV3-1 (or the pseudogene TRBV3-2) to TRBJ2-7, with a weak D call TRBD1 (5 bases). CDR1 and CDR2 (germline): LGHDT, YNNKEL (reference sequence). V shed 2 bases and J shed 4 bases, with 6 bases lying between them. This CDR3 is built from 12 residues. The CDR3 loop is CASSQRQYEQYF. The CDR3 nucleotides are TGTGCCAGCAGCCAACGACAGTACGAGCAGTACTTC.

This chain joins TRBV12-5 and TRBJ2-1, with TRBD2 matching 13 bases. The junction had 9 bases not matched to a gene; V was cut back by 4 bases and J by 9 bases. Germline loops: CDR1 LGHNT, CDR2 FRNRAP. This CDR3 is built from 16 residues. For the CDR3, the DNA is TGTGCTAGTGGTTCGATACTAGCGGGGGGGCCAGGTGAGCAGTTCTTC. Amino acids: CASGSILAGGPGEQFF.

V gene TRBV7-3 combines with J gene TRBJ1-1, with D possibly TRBD1 on 6 matching bases. This CDR3 has 14 amino acids. Deletions cut 6 bases from V and 0 bases from J, with 11 bases between. Germline lookup yields CDR1 SGHTA and CDR2 FQGTGA. The CDR3 loop is CASRGQGLNTEAFF. The CDR3 DNA is TGTGCCAGCAGGGGGCAGGGGCTGAACACTGAAGCTTTCTTT.

This rearrangement joins TRBV4-1 to TRBJ2-2, with 9 bases that match TRBD2. CDR1 MGHRA and CDR2 YSYEKL come from the germline V gene. The CDR3 spans 18 residues. After removal of 0 bases from V and 5 bases from J, the junction contained 10 bases not matched to a gene. Here the CDR3 DNA reads TGCGCCAGCAGCCAAGATCTGTTCGGACTAGCGAGAACCGGGGAGCTGTTTTTT. Protein product: CASSQDLFGLARTGELFF.

CDR3 loop: CASSFGQGRGYTF. Written as DNA, the CDR3 is TGTGCCAGCAGCTTCGGACAGGGCCGGGGCTACACCTTC. This chain uses TRBV5-6 with TRBJ1-2, with 8 nucleotides matching TRBD1. The CDR3 loop spans 13 amino acids. Germline CDR1 is SGHDT and CDR2 is YYEEEE. With 2 bases clipped from V and 8 bases from J, the junction kept 5 bases outside the gene matches.

This clone was detected only a few times. V usage is TRBV4-2 and J usage is TRBJ1-5; 7 nucleotides match TRBD1. Germline CDR1 reads LGHNA; CDR2 reads YNFKEQ. J gave up 3 bases and V 4 bases, and 6 bases lay outside the gene matches. The CDR3 totals 15 residues. CDR3 region: CASSPNDRDNQPQHF. The CDR3 DNA follows: TGTGCCAGCAGCCCCAATGACAGGGACAATCAGCCCCAGCATTTT.

As regards this clone: The junction does not match germline at one end; this may be a read error. This chain links TRBV12-3 or TRBV12-4 with TRBJ2-5; D may be TRBD2 (5 bases). The CDR3 runs to 12 residues. The CDR3 DNA sequence: TGTGCCAGCAGTCTAGCCTATGAGACCCAGTACTTC. Encoded protein: CASSLAYETQYF.

The chain couples TRBV30 to TRBJ2-7, with 10 bases identical to TRBD1. CDR1 is GTSNPN, CDR2 SVGIG, per germline (reference sequence). This CDR3 is built from 13 residues. The trim removed 1 base at V and 5 bases at J, leaving 2 bases unmatched. The CDR3 region is CAWSGQGADEQYF. CDR3 bases: TGTGCCTGGAGTGGACAGGGGGCCGACGAGCAGTACTTC.

CDR3 residues: CASSPYRGAGTDTQYF. Written as DNA, the CDR3 is TGTGCCAGCAGCCCCTACAGGGGCGCTGGCACAGATACGCAGTATTTT. This chain joins TRBV5-6 and TRBJ2-3, with 7 positions matching TRBD1. Germline V gene data show CDR1 as SGHDT and CDR2 as YYEEEE. J gave up 1 base and V 4 bases, and 9 bases lay outside the gene matches. This CDR3 is 16 amino acids long.

V and J are TRBV30 and TRBJ1-2, with D hard to call. The CDR3 sequence is 13 residues long. The germline V gene has CDR1 GTSNPN and CDR2 SVGIG (reference sequence). Trimming took 4 bases from V and 5 from J, leaving 14 bases between them. CDR3 amino acids: CAWNSGFLYGYTF. DNA for the CDR3: TGTGCCTGGAATTCGGGATTTTTGTATGGCTACACCTTC.

CDR3 coding DNA: TGTGCCAGCACAAAAGGAGGGACCACTTATGGCTACACCTTC. Protein sequence: CASTKGGTTYGYTF. This chain joins TRBV28 and TRBJ1-2; tentative D call: TRBD1 (5 bases). CDR1 MDHEN and CDR2 SYDVKM come from the germline V gene. The V end lost 7 bases, the J end lost 5 bases, and 17 bases lay between the germline ends. This CDR3 is built from 14 residues.

The chain has TRBV7-2 and TRBJ2-5; TRBD1 aligns across 9 bases. Germline-derived CDR1 and CDR2 are SGHTA and FQGNSA. The ends lost 4 bases at V and 4 bases at J; junction bases unmatched: 7. The CDR3 consists of 15 residues. The CDR3 nucleotides are TGTGCCAGCAGCTCTTACAGGGGGCGCGGAGAGACCCAGTACTTC. Translating it yields CASSSYRGRGETQYF.

The rearrangement joins TRBV12-5 to TRBJ1-3; a weak D match, TRBD1 (5 bases). Germline CDR1 is LGHNT and CDR2 is FRNRAP. This CDR3 has 19 amino acids. Trimming took 0 bases from V and 0 from J, leaving 18 bases between them. The chain's CDR3 is CASGLVIRGVFPSGNTIYF. The DNA of the CDR3 is TGTGCTAGTGGTTTGGTCATACGGGGGGTTTTTCCCTCTGGAAACACCATATATTTT. Using reference TRBV12-5 and TRBJ1-3 for the parts outside the CDR3, the full variable domain is DARVTQTPRHKVTEMGQEVTMRCQPILGHNTVFWYRQTMMQGLELLAYFRNRAPLDDSGMPKDRFSAEMPDATLATLKIQPSEPRDSAVYFCASGLVIRGVFPSGNTIYFGEGSWLTVV.

The genes are TRBV20-1 and TRBJ2-1, with a possible D match to TRBD1 (5 bases). The germline V gene has CDR1 DFQATT and CDR2 SNEGSKA (reference sequence). This CDR3 is 10 amino acids long. V was cut by 4 bases and J by 7 bases, with 5 bases left in between. The CDR3 loop is CSAKGNEQFF. CDR3 DNA: TGCAGTGCTAAGGGGAATGAGCAGTTCTTC.

The chain has TRBV27 and TRBJ1-5; 10 bases align to TRBD1. V shed 6 bases and J 3 bases; nucleotides not matched to a gene: 8. The CDR3 totals 16 residues. Per the germline V gene, CDR1 is MNHEY and CDR2 is SMNVEV (reference sequence). The CDR3 here is CASSPRDRGINQPQHF. The CDR3 bases are TGTGCCAGCAGCCCCCGGGACAGGGGTATCAATCAGCCCCAGCATTTT.

This clone was picked up one time. The rearrangement joins TRBV7-6 to TRBJ2-7, with TRBD2 matching 7 bases. V lost 1 base and J lost 0; bases outside the gene matches: 18. Per the germline V gene, CDR1 is SGHVS and CDR2 is FNYEAQ. The CDR3 totals 20 residues. The CDR3 nucleotides read TGTGCCAGCAGCTTAGAGGCCTGGGGGATTACAGGCGGGAGCTCCTACGAGCAGTACTTC. It specifies CASSLEAWGITGGSSYEQYF.

The V and J genes are TRBV6-5 and TRBJ2-5; D remains ambiguous. The CDR3 is 14 amino acids. The germline V gene encodes CDR1 MNHEY and CDR2 SVGAGI. Trimming removed 0 bases at V and 1 base at J, with 6 bases between. The CDR3 region has the DNA TGTGCCAGCAGTTACTCGGGCCTCCAAGAGACCCAGTACTTC. As protein: CASSYSGLQETQYF.

The rearrangement joins TRBV6-2 or TRBV6-3 to TRBJ1-2; TRBD1 matches at 8 bases. The germline V gene has CDR1 MNHEY and CDR2 SVGEGT. V gave up 5 bases and J gave up 0 bases; unmatched junction bases: 2. This CDR3 comprises 14 residues. The CDR3 bases are TGTGCCAGCAGTAAACAGGGGGCTAACTATGGCTACACCTTC. Encoded protein: CASSKQGANYGYTF.